This TCR beta chain appears in the sequencing data of a study of beta chain features in type 1 diabetes. Study-wide points: VDJ junctions from patients with type 1 diabetes contained fewer insertions and more deletions. Within each of all four CD4+ subsets, Type 1 diabetes patients had TCRB CDR3s that were moderately but significantly shorter.

With regard to this clone: Its antigen is not identified.

The CDR3 is 14 residues long. Unmatched junction bases numbered 7, after V lost 6 bases and J lost 6 bases. The germline CDR1 and CDR2 sequences are KGHSH and LQKENI. The sequenced template was cDNA made from the entire isolated RNA. The data were produced by immunoSEQ multiplex PCR, yet TCRdb's version contains in-frame clones alone and is incomplete. Of 95,000 to 150,000 clones listed, 16% are singletons. This TCR came from a man aged 30-40 years with type 1 diabetes. This chain connects TRBV18 to TRBJ2-1, with 8 bases aligning to TRBD1. Sample: central memory CD4+ T cells from blood. CDR3 amino acids: CASSPGQVGNEQFF. CDR3 DNA sequence: TGTGCCAGCTCTCCGGGACAGGTGGGCAATGAGCAGTTCTTC. The full variable domain, in which reference TRBV18 and TRBJ2-1 provide the parts outside the CDR3, is NAGVMQNPRHLVRRRGQEARLRCSPMKGHSHVYWYRQLPEEGLKFMVYLQKENIIDESGMPKERFSAEFPKEGPSILRIQQVVRGDSAAYFCASSPGQVGNEQFFGPGTRLTVL.